This T cell receptor (beta chain) was observed in a study of cytomegalovirus exposure and HLA in healthy donors. This PCR relied on a set of 60 Vbeta primers and 13 Jbeta primers. The repertoire was sequenced with immunoSEQ multiplex PCR; TCRdb's copy has only in-frame clones and lacks some. The sample has approximately 130,000 clones, 60% to 85% seen once; the top ten hold approximately 6%. CDR1 is SGHTA, CDR2 FQGNSA, per germline. Trimming took 2 bases from V and 5 from J, leaving 12 bases between them. The CDR3 has 14 amino acids. The sample comprised PBMCs. This clonotype was sampled from a woman in her thirties or forties in good health and CMV-seronegative. This sequence joins TRBV7-2 and TRBJ1-2; D call uncertain. CDR3 sequence reads: CASSLYGRGYGYTF. The CDR3 DNA sequence: TGTGCCAGCAGCTTATACGGCAGAGGTTATGGCTACACCTTC.